The entry below gives a single T cell receptor beta chain sequence along with its context. Authors' methods: Quantification of nucleated cells was approximated via reference gene primer amplification. This table comes from immunoSEQ multiplex PCR, and its TCRdb copy is limited to in-frame clones, with some not included. D and trimming come from the DNA, and the V and J calls and clone size come from that table. Counted here are roughly 88,000 clones, 65% to 85% occurring once; the ten biggest clones make up around 15%. CDR1 and CDR2 from the germline V gene are SGDLS and YYNGEE. The germline V and J ends were trimmed by 3 bases and 0 bases, with 19 bases remaining between them. The CDR3 has 19 residues. The data were taken from a study of blood T cell repertoires in COVID-19. Study summary: From the United States, Italy and Spain came samples of acute and convalescent COVID-19. PBMCs, B-cell-depleted T cells, or T cells provided the cDNA or gDNA that made up the material.

Sequencing used peripheral blood. The sequence was obtained from a woman older than 75 with acute or convalescent COVID-19. The V and J genes are TRBV9 and TRBJ1-6, with a possible D match to TRBD1 (6 bases). The CDR3 DNA reads as TGTGCCAGCAGCGCATATCCTCCAGGGGCGAGCTCCTATAATTCACCCCTCCACTTT. Its translation is CASSAYPPGASSYNSPLHF. Based on the CDR3 plus reference TRBV9 and TRBJ1-6, the full variable domain is DSGVTQTPKHLITATGQRVTLRCSPRSGDLSVYWYQQSLDQGLQFLIQYYNGEERAKGNILERFSAQQFPDLHSELNLSSLELGDSALYFCASSAYPPGASSYNSPLHFGNGTRLTVT.